This is a list of T cell receptor beta chains from one sample in a study of CD8 T cells in Susac syndrome. From the immunoSEQ multiplex PCR reads, TCRdb called clonotypes with MiXCR, one entry per CDR3 protein. Of 150,000 to 190,000 distinct CDR3 sequences in the sample, just under 95% are singletons; the top ten hold 0.2% to 0.25%. Sequences were obtained from CD8+ T cells from PBMCs. These receptors came from a human donor with multiple sclerosis. The CDR3 runs from the conserved cysteine through the conserved F or W. The D gene is left open where the match is weak. Not all rows give a size; the values are once, few, many and, for expanded clones, a class.

J,V,D,size,DNA,CDR3
TRBJ1-1,TRBV9,TRBD1,NA,TGTGCCAGCAGCTCTAAACAGGGGGGGAACACTGAAGCTTTCTTT,CASSSKQGGNTEAFF
TRBJ2-1,TRBV30,TRBD2,once,TGTGCCTGGATGGGACTAGCGGGGGGAACCTATTACAATGAGCAGTTCTTC,CAWMGLAGGTYYNEQFF
TRBJ2-1,TRBV20-1,NA,NA,TGCAGTGCTAGCGTGTGGGGGGCCCTGTTCTTC,CSASVWGALFF
TRBJ1-1,TRBV29-1,NA,NA,TGCAGCGTGGGGGACGGCTACATGAACACTGAAGCTTTCTTT,CSVGDGYMNTEAFF
TRBJ1-5,TRBV27,NA,NA,TGTGCCAGCAGTCTCCTTACAGGGAGCAATCAGCCCCAGCATTTT,CASSLLTGSNQPQHF
TRBJ2-3,TRBV7-9,NA,NA,TGTGCCAGCAGTTATCTCCGAGATACGCAGTATTTT,CASSYLRDTQYF
TRBJ1-1,TRBV3-1,NA,NA,TGTGCCAGCAGCCAAGATTTCGCGAACACTGAAGCTTTCTTT,CASSQDFANTEAFF
TRBJ2-5,TRBV15,NA,NA,TGTGCCACCAGCAGAGCCTTCAGGGACCTGCCCTGGGAGACCCAGTACTTC,CATSRAFRDLPWETQYF
TRBJ2-2,TRBV7-2,NA,NA,TGTGCCAGCAGCTTACTCCGGGTGTCCGGGGAGCTGTTTTTT,CASSLLRVSGELFF
TRBJ2-2,TRBV7-8,NA,NA,TGTGCCAGCAGCTGGGCCAGCAGAGCCCAGAACACCGGGGAGCTGTTTTTT,CASSWASRAQNTGELFF
TRBJ2-5,TRBV19,NA,NA,TGTGCCAGTAGTATATCTGTCGGGCGGACCCAGTACTTC,CASSISVGRTQYF
TRBJ2-5,TRBV19,NA,NA,TGTGCCAGTAGTATAGAGCCCTTCCAAGAGACCCAGTACTTC,CASSIEPFQETQYF
TRBJ1-6,TRBV4-3,NA,NA,TGCGCCAGCAGCCAAGATCCGGTTCTTAATTCACCCCTCCACTTT,CASSQDPVLNSPLHF
TRBJ1-2,TRBV4-1,NA,NA,TGCGCCAGCAGCCAATTGGCCGGGGTCCGTCGGCAAGATGGCTACACCTTC,CASSQLAGVRRQDGYTF
TRBJ1-1,TRBV29-1,NA,NA,TGCAGCGTTGAGGGGCCAGGAGGCTCTGAAGCTTTCTTT,CSVEGPGGSEAFF
TRBJ2-7,TRBV7-9,NA,NA,TGTGCCAGCAGCCCCGGGACCGGGACACACTACGAGCAGTACTTC,CASSPGTGTHYEQYF
TRBJ2-1,TRBV2,NA,NA,TGTGCCAGCAGAGGGGGACGGGGCGTCTACAATGAGCAGTTCTTC,CASRGGRGVYNEQFF
TRBJ1-4,TRBV11-2,NA,NA,TGTGCCAGCAGCTTAGAAACGGGGAATGAAAAACTGTTTTTT,CASSLETGNEKLFF
TRBJ2-7,TRBV6-5,NA,NA,TGTGCCAGCAGTGTTCTAGGGAGCTACGAGCAGTACTTC,CASSVLGSYEQYF
TRBJ2-5,TRBV30,NA,NA,TGTGCCTGGAGGGGTGGGAGTCTTCAAGAGACCCAGTACTTC,CAWRGGSLQETQYF
TRBJ1-1,TRBV15,NA,NA,TGTGCCACCAGCCCAAGGCAGGGCGGAGAAGCTTTCTTT,CATSPRQGGEAFF
TRBJ2-5,TRBV29-1,TRBD2,NA,TGCAGCTCTAGGCGGGGGGCTCCCCAAGAGACCCAGTACTTC,CSSRRGAPQETQYF
TRBJ2-7,TRBV15,NA,NA,TGTGCCACCAGCGGGGACCGAACCTACGAGCAGTACTTC,CATSGDRTYEQYF
TRBJ2-3,TRBV5-1,NA,NA,TGCGCCAGCAGCTTACGGGCAGAATCTGATACGCAGTATTTT,CASSLRAESDTQYF
TRBJ1-2,TRBV4-1,NA,NA,TGCGCCAGCAGCCAAGAGATATGGGACTCTAACTATGGCTACACCTTC,CASSQEIWDSNYGYTF
TRBJ1-5,TRBV2,NA,NA,TGTGCCAGCAGTGTCGAGGACAGCGATATCAATCAGCCCCAGCATTTT,CASSVEDSDINQPQHF
TRBJ1-2,TRBV4-3,NA,NA,TGCGCCAGCAGCCAAGAGGAAAGGAGGAACTATGGCTACACCTTC,CASSQEERRNYGYTF
TRBJ2-2,TRBV5-4,TRBD1,NA,TGTGCCAGCAGCTTGGTACCAGGGGGCGGGGAGCTGTTTTTT,CASSLVPGGGELFF
TRBJ1-2,TRBV27,NA,NA,TGTGCCAGCAGTTCCTCAGGGGAAGCTAACTATGGCTACACCTTC,CASSSSGEANYGYTF
TRBJ1-1,TRBV5-6,NA,NA,TGTGCCAGCAGCTTGGCTTCGGAAGCTTTCTTT,CASSLASEAFF
TRBJ2-7,TRBV20-1,TRBD2,NA,TGCAGTGCTAGAGCTGCTAGCGGCCTCTCCTACGAGCAGTACTTC,CSARAASGLSYEQYF
TRBJ2-5,TRBV11-2,NA,NA,TGTGCCAGCAGTTCCACAGGGCATGAGACCCAGTACTTC,CASSSTGHETQYF
TRBJ2-3,TRBV27,NA,once,TGTGCCAGCAGTTTTAGGCTTTACCGCACAGATACGCAGTATTTT,CASSFRLYRTDTQYF
TRBJ2-3,TRBV27,NA,NA,TGTGCCAGCAGTTTCTTAGCGGTTTTGGTCACAGATACGCAGTATTTT,CASSFLAVLVTDTQYF
TRBJ1-1,TRBV29-1,TRBD1,NA,TGCAGCGTTACTCCTACAGGGGACACTGAAGCTTTCTTT,CSVTPTGDTEAFF
TRBJ1-2,TRBV29-1,NA,NA,TGCAGCGTTGATAGGGGACCATTTTATGGCTACACCTTC,CSVDRGPFYGYTF
TRBJ2-7,TRBV12-3/TRBV12-4,NA,NA,TGTGCCAGCAGTTTAGCTACAGGGAGGGGGTACGAGCAGTACTTC,CASSLATGRGYEQYF
TRBJ2-3,TRBV20-1,TRBD2,NA,TGCAGTGCTAGGACTAGCGGGGGGGCACCCACAGATACGCAGTATTTT,CSARTSGGAPTDTQYF
TRBJ1-1,TRBV11-2,NA,NA,TGTGCCAGCAGCTTACGACTGGGATCGGACACTGAAGCTTTCTTT,CASSLRLGSDTEAFF
TRBJ2-7,TRBV18,NA,NA,TGTGCCAGCTCACCACCCTTTGAGGGGGAGAGCTCCTACGAGCAGTACTTC,CASSPPFEGESSYEQYF
TRBJ1-1,TRBV7-9,NA,NA,TGTGCCAGCAGCTTAAATGAAGCTTTCTTT,CASSLNEAFF
TRBJ2-7,TRBV27,NA,NA,TGTGCCAGCAGGGCGGGCCCTGAGCAGTACTTC,CASRAGPEQYF
TRBJ2-3,TRBV27,NA,once,TGTGCCAGCAGTTTATCGGAGACAACAACGCAGTATTTT,CASSLSETTTQYF
TRBJ1-5,TRBV7-9,TRBD1,NA,TGTGCCAGCAGCGGCGGGACAGGGCGCAATCAGCCCCAGCATTTT,CASSGGTGRNQPQHF
TRBJ2-3,TRBV20-1,NA,NA,TGCAGTGCTCCGGGGGGCCGGGCAGATACGCAGTATTTT,CSAPGGRADTQYF
TRBJ2-7,TRBV4-1,NA,NA,TGCGCCAGCAGCCAAGAAATCGGAAACGAGCAGTACTTC,CASSQEIGNEQYF
TRBJ2-5,TRBV29-1,NA,NA,TGCAGCGTTGAAGCCAGGGGTGGAGTGGAGACCCAGTACTTC,CSVEARGGVETQYF
TRBJ2-7,TRBV30,NA,NA,TGTGCCTGGAGTGTACGGGGCACGTTGCGCCACGAGCAGTACTTC,CAWSVRGTLRHEQYF
TRBJ1-5,TRBV7-9,NA,NA,TGTGCCAGCAGCCCTTCTAGCAATCAGCCCCAGCATTTT,CASSPSSNQPQHF
TRBJ1-1,TRBV9,NA,NA,TGTGCCAGCAGCGTACAGGGGACGAACACTGAAGCTTTCTTT,CASSVQGTNTEAFF
TRBJ1-2,TRBV12-3/TRBV12-4,TRBD1,NA,TGTGCCAGCAGCCCTTTTTACAGGGGGCCTAGCTATGGCTACACCTTC,CASSPFYRGPSYGYTF
TRBJ1-1,TRBV4-2,NA,NA,TGTGCCAGCAGCCAAACCGTGGCCCCGAACACTGAAGCTTTCTTT,CASSQTVAPNTEAFF
TRBJ1-2,TRBV29-1,TRBD1,NA,TGCAGCGTTGGCCGCATAGGACAGGGAAATGGCTACACCTTC,CSVGRIGQGNGYTF
TRBJ1-3,TRBV9,NA,NA,TGTGCCAGCAGCGTAGCTGGAGGGACTGGAAACACCATATATTTT,CASSVAGGTGNTIYF
TRBJ2-3,TRBV9,TRBD2,NA,TGTGCCAGCAGCGTCTCGGGTAGCGGGCTTAGCACAGATACGCAGTATTTT,CASSVSGSGLSTDTQYF
TRBJ2-1,TRBV27,NA,NA,TGTGCCAGCAGCCGACTCATAGGCGACAATGAGCAGTTCTTC,CASSRLIGDNEQFF
TRBJ2-5,TRBV27,TRBD2,NA,TGTGCCAGCAGTCCGAGACTAGCGGGGTGGGGGACCCAGTACTTC,CASSPRLAGWGTQYF
TRBJ2-7,TRBV15,TRBD1,NA,TGTGCCACCTCCGGGACAGAAAGCTCCTACGAGCAGTACTTC,CATSGTESSYEQYF